One sample yielded the 31 T cell receptor beta chains listed below, sequenced in a study of T-cell reconstitution after alpha-beta-depleted transplantation in children (TCRdb year 2016). This specimen's treatment or condition label, interpreted: allogeneic hematopoietic cell transplantation with graft depleted of TCRalphabeta T cells and CD19 B cells. Libraries were prepared through PCR. Instrument used: Illumina HiSeq 2500. Molecular barcoding was employed in the preparation of TCR libraries, with unique molecular identifiers being used to normalize TCRbeta repertoire quantification. In-frame beta chains were kept once TCRdb had trimmed the public reads at Q25 with fastp and called clones with MiXCR. Rows merge per CDR3 protein into single entries with the most common DNA and genes. The sample includes 700,000 to 950,000 distinct CDR3 sequences, with around 15% observed a single time. Around 5.3% of the sample is held by the ten biggest clonotypes.

Material: PBMCs, mostly from graft donor cells, obtained 360 days after TCRalphabeta/CD19-depleted stem cell transplant. The source of these receptors is a male patient younger than 18 who had a stem cell transplant for acute lymphoblastic leukemia, so the T cells may come from the graft donor.

This clonotype was detected only a few times. This chain uses TRBV12-3 or TRBV12-4 with TRBJ2-1; perhaps TRBD1 as D (5 bases). The CDR3 spans 15 residues. Trimming pared 4 bases from V and 7 bases from J, leaving 17 bases between. In DNA, the CDR3 is TGTGCCAGCAGTTCCCGGAATAGGGGTAAAAATGAGCAGTTCTTC. It specifies CASSSRNRGKNEQFF.

This clonotype has ten or more counts. The rearrangement joins TRBV7-9 to TRBJ2-7; 8 bases are shared with TRBD1. The CDR3 sequence is 16 residues long. J lost 4 bases, V lost 2 bases, and 10 bases had no gene match. The germline gives CDR1 SEHNR, CDR2 FQNEAQ (reference sequence). CDR3 sequence reads: CASSLLPDREVYEQYF. The CDR3 nucleotides are TGTGCCAGCAGCTTATTACCGGACAGGGAGGTGTACGAGCAGTACTTC. Using reference TRBV7-9 and TRBJ2-7 for the parts outside the CDR3, the full variable domain is DTGVSQNPRHKITKRGQNVTFRCDPISEHNRLYWYRQTLGQGPEFLTYFQNEAQLEKSRLLSDRFSAERPKGSFSTLEIQRTEQGDSAMYLCASSLLPDREVYEQYFGPGTRLTVT.

The chain is built from TRBV5-6 and TRBJ2-1, with a tentative D call TRBD1 (6 bases). Trimming took 4 bases from V and 5 from J, leaving 13 bases between them. Per the germline V gene, CDR1 is SGHDT and CDR2 is YYEEEE. CDR3 length: 14 residues. CDR3 nucleotides: TGTGCCAGCAGCGCGGACAGCGAGGACAATGAGCAGTTCTTC. Translating it yields CASSADSEDNEQFF.

This clonotype has a count of ten or more. This rearrangement joins TRBV9 to TRBJ2-7, with 15 positions matching TRBD2. The CDR3 sequence is 16 residues long. Trimming cost V 4 bases and J 6 bases; bases outside gene matches: 8. CDR1 is SGDLS and CDR2 is YYNGEE in the germline V gene. Here the CDR3 DNA reads TGTGCCAGCAGCCCTACGGGACTAGCGGGAGGAGGCGAGCAGTACTTC. Its translation is CASSPTGLAGGGEQYF.

The V gene is TRBV11-2, the J gene TRBJ1-2; no clear D. CDR3 length: 11 amino acids. Germline V gene lookup returns CDR1 SGHAT and CDR2 FQNNGV. V was shortened by 4 bases and J by 8 bases, with 8 bases between the two germline ends. Written as DNA, the CDR3 is TGTGCCAGCAGCTCGTCCACGGGCTACACCTTC. Translating gives CASSSSTGYTF. Looking up the rest from reference TRBV11-2 and TRBJ1-2 gives the full variable domain: EAGVAQSPRYKIIEKRQSVAFWCNPISGHATLYWYQQILGQGPKLLIQFQNNGVVDDSQLPKDRFSAERLKGVDSTLKIQPAKLEDSAVYLCASSSSTGYTFGSGTRLTVV.

The V call is TRBV29-1, the J call TRBJ1-1, with 8 bases aligning to TRBD1. Germline loops: CDR1 SQVTM, CDR2 ANQGSEA. J was trimmed by 4 bases and V by 6 bases; bases with no gene match: 7. The CDR3 extends over 13 amino acids. CDR3 DNA: TGCAGCGTCGCAGGGGGCTCGGGCACTGAAGCTTTCTTT. Translation: CSVAGGSGTEAFF.

In its sample, this clonotype was seen a few times. The V call is TRBV29-1, the J call TRBJ2-7; 8 bases map to TRBD2. J gave up 5 bases and V 5 bases, and 8 bases lay outside the gene matches. CDR3 length equals 13 residues. The germline gives CDR1 SQVTM, CDR2 ANQGSEA. The CDR3 loop is CSVNPGGVNEQYF. The CDR3 region has the DNA TGCAGCGTTAATCCGGGGGGGGTTAACGAGCAGTACTTC.

This clonotype was recorded a few times. This sequence joins TRBV7-9 and TRBJ2-1; D is unclear. V lost 1 base, J lost 7 bases, and 11 bases lay in between. CDR3 length: 14 residues. Germline-derived CDR1 and CDR2 are SEHNR and FQNEAQ (reference sequence). DNA of the CDR3: TGTGCCAGCAGCTTAGGATCGGTGGTTAATGAGCAGTTCTTC. It encodes CASSLGSVVNEQFF.

About this clonotype itself: This sequence may be a read error, since a much larger clone differs from it by one base. No conserved phenylalanine or tryptophan is present at the end of the CDR3, so a read error is the likely explanation. V gene TRBV12-3 or TRBV12-4 combines with J gene TRBJ1-2; D is perhaps TRBD1 (5 bases). This CDR3 region has 12 residues. The V end lost 8 bases, the J end lost 3 bases, and 10 bases lay between the germline ends. CDR3 coding DNA: TGTGCCAGCTCCCTCAGGGACTATGGCTACACCTAC. Translated, it gives CASSLRDYGYTY.

This rearrangement joins TRBV18 to TRBJ2-7; TRBD2 matches at 10 bases. V was pared by 3 bases and J by 2 bases, with 7 bases of the junction left unmatched. There are 16 residues in the CDR3. CDR1 and CDR2 (germline): KGHSH, LQKENI. The CDR3 protein is CASSPFLAGETYEQYF. CDR3 in DNA: TGTGCCAGCTCACCGTTCCTAGCGGGAGAGACCTACGAGCAGTACTTC.

This clonotype was detected only a few times. The V call is TRBV20-1, the J call TRBJ1-5; D not resolved. Germline assignment: CDR1 DFQATT and CDR2 SNEGSKA (reference sequence). V gave up 0 bases and J gave up 6 bases, with 9 bases separating them. CDR3 length: 13 amino acids. The CDR3 DNA sequence: TGCAGTGCTAGAGAGAGGGCGCTTCAGCCCCAGCATTTT. It is translated as CSARERALQPQHF.

This chain uses TRBV3-1 with TRBJ2-3; 10 bases map to TRBD2. Germline-derived CDR1 and CDR2 are LGHDT and YNNKEL (reference sequence). The trim removed 2 bases at V and 3 bases at J, leaving 8 bases unmatched. CDR3 size: 17 residues. This CDR3 is CASSQRPSGSRTDTQYF. The CDR3 DNA follows: TGTGCCAGCAGCCAACGACCTAGCGGGAGTAGGACAGATACGCAGTATTTT.

The chain couples TRBV14 to TRBJ2-1; D perhaps matches TRBD2 (5 bases). This CDR3 spans 15 amino acids. Trimming removed 0 bases from V and 8 bases from J, with 14 bases in between. Germline CDR1 SGHDN, CDR2 FVKESK. The CDR3 bases are TGTGCCAGCAGCCAAGAGCACTGGCGGGCGGATGAGCAGTTCTTC. Translated: CASSQEHWRADEQFF.

This clonotype appeared a few times. This chain links TRBV5-5 with TRBJ1-2, with 9 bases matching TRBD1. The length of the CDR3 is 15 residues. Trimming at V came to 4 bases and at J to 4 bases, leaving 8 bases not matched to a gene. CDR1 SGHKS and CDR2 YYEKEE come from the germline V gene (reference sequence). Here the CDR3 DNA reads TGTGCCAGCAGCCTCGACAGGGGGTCACTCTATGGCTACACCTTC. Translating gives CASSLDRGSLYGYTF.

This clonotype has only a few counts. The chain joins TRBV11-3 to TRBJ1-3, with D unclear. The CDR3 loop spans 15 amino acids. Trimming left V 5 bases short and J 0 bases short, with 11 bases between. Germline values: CDR1 SGHNT, CDR2 YENEEA. The CDR3 spells CASSPGSFSGNTIYF. The CDR3 nucleotides are TGTGCCAGCAGCCCCGGGAGCTTCTCTGGAAACACCATATATTTT. Full variable domain (outside the CDR3, taken from reference TRBV11-3 and TRBJ1-3): EAGVVQSPRYKIIEKKQPVAFWCNPISGHNTLYWYLQNLGQGPELLIRYENEEAVDDSQLPKDRFSAERLKGVDSTLKIQPAELGDSAVYLCASSPGSFSGNTIYFGEGSWLTVV.

This clonotype was recorded a few times. The chain has TRBV4-1 and TRBJ2-7, with 12 bases aligning to TRBD2. V was clipped by 2 bases and J by 3 bases; unmatched bases: 14. The V gene's germline CDR1 is MGHRA and CDR2 YSYEKL. This CDR3 comprises 19 residues. CDR3 sequence reads: CASSQKESGWGLAGYEQYF. CDR3 nucleotide sequence: TGCGCCAGCAGCCAAAAAGAGAGTGGGTGGGGACTAGCGGGCTACGAGCAGTACTTC.

A few counts support this clonotype. The chain joins TRBV29-1 to TRBJ2-1; D perhaps matches TRBD2 (5 bases). Germline-derived CDR1 and CDR2 are SQVTM and ANQGSEA. The V end lost 6 bases, the J end lost 5 bases, and 14 bases lay between the germline ends. The CDR3 is 13 residues long. The CDR3 reads CSVPPGSNNEQFF. The CDR3 bases are TGCAGCGTCCCACCGGGATCCAACAATGAGCAGTTCTTC.

This clonotype was seen only a few times. The chain links TRBV24-1 to TRBJ2-2; D ambiguous. The CDR3 contains 14 residues. V was cut by 10 bases and J by 4 bases, with 15 bases left in between. From germline, CDR1 is KGHDR and CDR2 SFDVKD. The CDR3 bases are TGTGCCACGGGCCGACTCCCCGTCACCGGGGAGCTGTTTTTT. Translated: CATGRLPVTGELFF.

This clonotype appeared a few times. The CDR3 coding sequence is TGTGCCAGCAACCCCCTTGGGGGGGGACTGCTCTACGAGCAGTACTTC. Residues: CASNPLGGGLLYEQYF. J is TRBJ2-7 and V is TRBV27; TRBD2 matches at 7 bases. With V trimmed by 7 bases and J by 3 bases, 15 bases remained unmatched. CDR3 length equals 16 residues. Germline V CDR1 and CDR2: MNHEY, SMNVEV (reference sequence).

This clonotype was seen many times. This chain connects TRBV29-1 to TRBJ1-1, with D unresolved. Germline V gene sequence: CDR1 SQVTM, CDR2 ANQGSEA. The V and J ends lost 5 bases and 0 bases respectively, with 7 bases between them. This CDR3 is 12 amino acids long. CDR3 amino acids: CSVRVMNTEAFF. CDR3 DNA: TGCAGCGTTCGGGTCATGAACACTGAAGCTTTCTTT.

This clonotype was found a few times. V usage is TRBV7-8 and J usage is TRBJ2-1; 8 bases agree with TRBD2. The V segment lost 2 bases and the J segment 2 bases; nucleotides outside the gene matches: 8. Germline assignment: CDR1 SGHVS and CDR2 FQNEAQ. CDR3 length: 17 amino acids. CDR3 sequence (DNA): TGTGCCAGCAGCTTAAGGGGTTCCGGGAGGGCCTACAATGAGCAGTTCTTC. Translation gives CASSLRGSGRAYNEQFF.

This clonotype was detected a few times. This chain links TRBV18 with TRBJ2-5; D unclear. V was shortened by 4 bases and J by 2 bases, with 8 bases between the two germline ends. Looked up from germline, CDR1 is KGHSH and CDR2 is LQKENI. This CDR3 has 13 amino acids. CDR3 sequence (DNA): TGTGCCAGCTCACGGTTGTCTCAAGAGACCCAGTACTTC. Its translation is CASSRLSQETQYF.

J is TRBJ2-7 and V is TRBV9; 7 positions agree with TRBD1. The CDR3 is 13 amino acids. Per the germline V gene, CDR1 is SGDLS and CDR2 is YYNGEE. The V gene end was trimmed by 0 bases and the J gene end by 6 bases; junction bases not matched to a gene: 3. CDR3: CASSVEGGVEQYF. In nucleotides, the CDR3 is TGTGCCAGCAGCGTAGAAGGGGGCGTCGAGCAGTACTTC.

The CDR3 nucleotides read TGTGCCAGCAGCTCAACGGTTGCAACTAATGAAAAACTGTTTTTT. Translated: CASSSTVATNEKLFF. The J gene is TRBJ1-4, the V gene TRBV3-1; D is unclear. The V end was cut by 5 bases, the J end by 0 bases, with 10 bases between. Germline values: CDR1 LGHDT, CDR2 YNNKEL (reference sequence). The CDR3 has 15 residues. Drawing the rest from reference TRBV3-1 and TRBJ1-4, the complete variable domain is DTAVSQTPKYLVTQMGNDKSIKCEQNLGHDTMYWYKQDSKKFLKIMFSYNNKELIINETVPNRFSPKSPDKAHLNLHINSLELGDSAVYFCASSSTVATNEKLFFGSGTQLSVL.

J is TRBJ1-6 and V is TRBV5-1, with a possible D match to TRBD1 (5 bases). Between the trimmed V and J ends, which lost 2 bases and 9 bases, there was a span of 15 bases. Germline assignment: CDR1 SGHRS and CDR2 YFSETQ. The CDR3 totals 15 residues. CDR3: CASSLSRGYRSPLHF. Written as DNA, the CDR3 is TGCGCCAGCAGCTTAAGCCGGGGGTATCGTTCACCCCTCCACTTT.

The chain uses TRBV4-1 and TRBJ2-6; D is uncertain. CDR1 and CDR2 (germline): MGHRA, YSYEKL. CDR3 length equals 20 residues. The V and J ends lost 3 bases and 0 bases respectively, with 21 bases between them. CDR3 DNA: TGCGCCAGCAGCCACTTCGGCAATACCGTCTCAGGCTCTGGGGCCAACGTCCTGACTTTC. Translating it yields CASSHFGNTVSGSGANVLTF.

This clonotype was picked up a small number of times. The rearrangement links TRBV6-5 to TRBJ2-7, with D uncertain. The ends were cut back, 0 bases at V and 6 bases at J, with 15 bases in the middle. CDR1 is MNHEY, CDR2 SVGAGI, per germline. The CDR3 is 15 amino acids. For the CDR3, the DNA is TGTGCCAGCAGTTACTCGAAGGGTTTTACGGTCGAGCAGTACTTC. This codes for CASSYSKGFTVEQYF.

The chain links TRBV7-6 to TRBJ2-7; 8 positions agree with TRBD2. CDR1 and CDR2 (germline): SGHVS, FNYEAQ. Unmatched junction bases numbered 6, after V lost 5 bases and J lost 9 bases. The CDR3 has 12 residues. DNA for the CDR3: TGTGCCAGCAGCACATCGGGGGGGGTGCAGTACTTC. Encoded protein: CASSTSGGVQYF. The complete variable domain, with remaining parts taken from reference TRBV7-6 and TRBJ2-7, reads GAGVSQSPRYKVTKRGQDVALRCDPISGHVSLYWYRQALGQGPEFLTYFNYEAQQDKSGLPNDRFSAERPEGSISTLTIQRTEQRDSAMYRCASSTSGGVQYFGPGTRLTVT.

V is TRBV27 and J is TRBJ2-7; D unresolved. Trimming shortened V by 2 bases and J by 3 bases, and 14 bases separated the two germline ends. CDR1 is MNHEY, CDR2 SMNVEV, per germline (reference sequence). The CDR3 has 15 residues. The CDR3 protein is CASSLVGSLGYEQYF. CDR3 sequence (DNA): TGTGCCAGCAGTTTAGTAGGGTCCCTCGGCTACGAGCAGTACTTC.

V is TRBV18 and J is TRBJ2-7, with no clear D. CDR1 KGHSH and CDR2 LQKENI come from the germline V gene. Trimming removed 2 bases at V and 2 bases at J, with 10 bases between. The CDR3 totals 14 residues. The CDR3 reads CASSPSRSTYEQYF. For the CDR3, the DNA is TGTGCCAGCTCACCATCTCGCAGCACCTACGAGCAGTACTTC. The variable domain in full, with the rest retrieved from reference TRBV18 and TRBJ2-7, is NAGVMQNPRHLVRRRGQEARLRCSPMKGHSHVYWYRQLPEEGLKFMVYLQKENIIDESGMPKERFSAEFPKEGPSILRIQQVVRGDSAAYFCASSPSRSTYEQYFGPGTRLTVT.

In its sample, this clonotype was seen many times. The V and J genes are TRBV12-3 or TRBV12-4 and TRBJ2-1; 9 nucleotides line up with TRBD2. Trimming cost V 2 bases and J 7 bases; bases outside gene matches: 3. The CDR3 is 14 residues long. CDR3 in DNA: TGTGCCAGCAGTTTAAGCCTAGCGGGAAATGAGCAGTTCTTC. Encoded protein: CASSLSLAGNEQFF.